This T cell receptor (beta chain) was observed in a study of shared clonotypes between healthy human individuals. Caucasian adults residing in Nashville, Tennessee made up all the donors. This table comes from immunoSEQ multiplex PCR, and its TCRdb copy is limited to in-frame clones, with some not included. The table shows more than 400,000 clones, with about 96% occurring only once. Looked up from germline, CDR1 is SGHNT and CDR2 is YYREEE (reference sequence). The CDR3 totals 15 residues. Germline trimming cut 4 bases from V and 0 bases from J; bases unmatched to any gene: 6. This chain links TRBV5-4 with TRBJ2-7; 8 bases are shared with TRBD1. Sequenced: naive CD4+ T cells sorted from blood. Subset defined: CD45RA+ positively selected. This receptor was identified in a woman aged 25 to 39 in good health. The CDR3 loop reads CASSQRQGSSYEQYF. CDR3 nucleotides: TGTGCCAGCAGCCAAAGACAGGGGAGCTCCTACGAGCAGTACTTC.